These T cell receptor beta chains were read from a single sample in a study of blood T cell repertoires in COVID-19. Assay used: immunoSEQ multiplex PCR; TCRdb lists only in-frame clones, some missing. The sample lists some 67,000 clones; 88% were seen once. Sequencing was carried out using peripheral blood. The receptors originated from a woman aged 55-70 years with acute or convalescent COVID-19. Each CDR3 is given with its conserved first and last residue. Fields, in order: clone size, V gene, J gene, D gene, CDR3 DNA, CDR3 protein. D genes are given only for firm matches. A row's size may be missing; if present it is once, few, many or a size class.

clone size: NA
V gene: TRBV6-1
J gene: TRBJ1-2
D gene: TRBD1
CDR3 DNA: TGTGCCAGCAGTGAAGGGGACAGGGTTCAAGGGTCCTTCTTC
CDR3 protein: CASSEGDRVQGSFF

clone size: NA
V gene: TRBV5-1
J gene: TRBJ1-4
D gene: NA
CDR3 DNA: TGCGCCAGCAGCTTGGAGCCCAACCGGGAAAAACTGTTTTTT
CDR3 protein: CASSLEPNREKLFF

clone size: few
V gene: TRBV28
J gene: TRBJ1-1
D gene: NA
CDR3 DNA: TGTGCCAGCAGGGGACACGGAATGAACACTGAAGCTTTCTTT
CDR3 protein: CASRGHGMNTEAFF

clone size: NA
V gene: TRBV27
J gene: TRBJ1-6
D gene: NA
CDR3 DNA: TGTGCCAGCACCCCGGCGGGGGCTAATTCACCCCTCCACTTT
CDR3 protein: CASTPAGANSPLHF

clone size: once
V gene: TRBV15
J gene: TRBJ2-2
D gene: NA
CDR3 DNA: TGTGCCACCAGCAGTCCGGCCGGGACACAGGGCGGGGAGCTGTTTTTT
CDR3 protein: CATSSPAGTQGGELFF

clone size: NA
V gene: TRBV14
J gene: TRBJ1-2
D gene: NA
CDR3 DNA: TGTGCCAGCAGCCAAGCGTTGGTGGCGGGGGGCTACACCTTC
CDR3 protein: CASSQALVAGGYTF

clone size: NA
V gene: TRBV9
J gene: TRBJ2-2
D gene: NA
CDR3 DNA: TGTGCCAGCAGCGTAAGAGCGAACACCGGGGAGCTGTTTTTT
CDR3 protein: CASSVRANTGELFF

clone size: NA
V gene: TRBV4-1
J gene: TRBJ2-3
D gene: NA
CDR3 DNA: TGCGCCAGCAGCCAACGAGGGAGCACAGATACGCAGTATTTT
CDR3 protein: CASSQRGSTDTQYF

clone size: NA
V gene: TRBV11-2
J gene: TRBJ2-5
D gene: NA
CDR3 DNA: TGTGCCAGCAGCTTACCGGTTATAGAGACCCAGTACTTC
CDR3 protein: CASSLPVIETQYF

clone size: NA
V gene: TRBV5-1
J gene: TRBJ2-3
D gene: TRBD1
CDR3 DNA: TGCGCCAGCAGCCCGTGGGGCACAGGGGGCACAGATACGCAGTATTTT
CDR3 protein: CASSPWGTGGTDTQYF

clone size: few
V gene: TRBV11-2
J gene: TRBJ1-6
D gene: TRBD1
CDR3 DNA: TGTGCCAGCAGCTCGTGGACAGGGAACAATTCACCCCTCCACTTT
CDR3 protein: CASSSWTGNNSPLHF

clone size: NA
V gene: TRBV5-1
J gene: TRBJ1-1
D gene: NA
CDR3 DNA: TGCGCCAGCAGCTTGGAGGCAGGGGTGGTCGGGACTGAAGCTTTCTTT
CDR3 protein: CASSLEAGVVGTEAFF

clone size: NA
V gene: TRBV7-9
J gene: TRBJ2-5
D gene: NA
CDR3 DNA: TGTGCCAGCAGCTTAGCAGGGGACCAAGAGACCCAGTACTTC
CDR3 protein: CASSLAGDQETQYF

clone size: NA
V gene: TRBV4-2
J gene: TRBJ1-1
D gene: TRBD1
CDR3 DNA: TGTGCCAGCAGCCAAGCCACAGGGGTGAACACTGAAGCTTTCTTT
CDR3 protein: CASSQATGVNTEAFF

clone size: once
V gene: TRBV9
J gene: TRBJ2-1
D gene: NA
CDR3 DNA: TGTGCCAGCAGCGTAGCGGACACCTACAATGAGCAGTTCTTC
CDR3 protein: CASSVADTYNEQFF

clone size: once
V gene: TRBV6-4
J gene: TRBJ1-1
D gene: TRBD1
CDR3 DNA: TGTGCCAGCATGGGGGACAGGGAAAGCGGGTCAACTGAAGCTTTCTTT
CDR3 protein: CASMGDRESGSTEAFF

clone size: once
V gene: TRBV2
J gene: TRBJ1-4
D gene: NA
CDR3 DNA: TGTGCCAGCAGAGAGGACAGTGGCGAAAAACTGTTTTTT
CDR3 protein: CASREDSGEKLFF

clone size: NA
V gene: TRBV7-9
J gene: TRBJ1-2
D gene: NA
CDR3 DNA: TGTGCCAGCAGCTTAGCGGCGGCGGCTAACTATGGCTACACCTTC
CDR3 protein: CASSLAAAANYGYTF

clone size: NA
V gene: TRBV7-8
J gene: TRBJ2-5
D gene: TRBD2
CDR3 DNA: TGTGCCAGCAGCTTATTAGCCTCGTGGGCTAGCGGGGGGGCCGGATTGTTGGAGACCCAGTACTTC
CDR3 protein: CASSLLASWASGGAGLLETQYF

clone size: NA
V gene: TRBV27
J gene: TRBJ1-1
D gene: NA
CDR3 DNA: TGTGCCAGCAGTTATAATTCCAACACTGAAGCTTTCTTT
CDR3 protein: CASSYNSNTEAFF

clone size: few
V gene: TRBV11-2
J gene: TRBJ1-1
D gene: TRBD1
CDR3 DNA: TGTGCCAGCAGCTACCCTACACAGGGGGGGAACACTGAAGCTTTCTTT
CDR3 protein: CASSYPTQGGNTEAFF

clone size: NA
V gene: TRBV7-9
J gene: TRBJ2-2
D gene: NA
CDR3 DNA: TGTGCCAGCAGCTACCCGGGGCAGGGAGGTACCGGGGAGCTGTTTTTT
CDR3 protein: CASSYPGQGGTGELFF

clone size: NA
V gene: TRBV5-4
J gene: TRBJ1-2
D gene: TRBD1
CDR3 DNA: TGTGCCAGCAGCTTGGGCCGGGGACAGGGCCTAGTACGACATGGCTACACCTTC
CDR3 protein: CASSLGRGQGLVRHGYTF

clone size: few
V gene: TRBV11-2
J gene: TRBJ1-5
D gene: NA
CDR3 DNA: TGTGCCAGCAGTATCCGAGGAGCGAATCAGCCCCAGCATTTT
CDR3 protein: CASSIRGANQPQHF

clone size: NA
V gene: TRBV5-6
J gene: TRBJ2-2
D gene: TRBD2
CDR3 DNA: TGTGCCAGCAGCCCAGGACTAGCGGAGAGCACCGGGGAGCTGTTTTTT
CDR3 protein: CASSPGLAESTGELFF

clone size: once
V gene: TRBV4-1
J gene: TRBJ1-6
D gene: TRBD1
CDR3 DNA: TGCGCCAGCAGCCAAGTCCCGGGACAGGGTTCCCTCGATAATTCACCCCTCCACTTT
CDR3 protein: CASSQVPGQGSLDNSPLHF

clone size: NA
V gene: TRBV7-9
J gene: TRBJ2-5
D gene: TRBD2
CDR3 DNA: TGTGCCAGCAGCTTGGGGGGGAAAGGGGAGACCCAGTACTTC
CDR3 protein: CASSLGGKGETQYF

clone size: NA
V gene: TRBV5-1
J gene: TRBJ1-2
D gene: NA
CDR3 DNA: TGCGCCAGCAGCTTGGACAGTGAATATGGCTACACCTTC
CDR3 protein: CASSLDSEYGYTF

clone size: NA
V gene: TRBV6-1
J gene: TRBJ2-2
D gene: TRBD1
CDR3 DNA: TGTGCCAGCAGTGAGGGACAGGGGTCGAACACCGGGGAGCTGTTTTTT
CDR3 protein: CASSEGQGSNTGELFF

clone size: NA
V gene: TRBV9
J gene: TRBJ1-1
D gene: NA
CDR3 DNA: TGTGCCAGCAGCGTCCGCGTTGACACTGAAGCTTTCTTT
CDR3 protein: CASSVRVDTEAFF

clone size: NA
V gene: TRBV6-5
J gene: TRBJ1-1
D gene: TRBD1
CDR3 DNA: TGTGCCAGCAGTTACTCGCAGGGGGGCACTGAAGCTTTCTTT
CDR3 protein: CASSYSQGGTEAFF

clone size: NA
V gene: TRBV11-2
J gene: TRBJ1-3
D gene: NA
CDR3 DNA: TGTGCCAGCAGCTTTACGAGCCTATCTGGAAACACCATATATTTT
CDR3 protein: CASSFTSLSGNTIYF